The present T cell receptor (beta chain) was sequenced within a study of blood T cells in healthy people across ages. PCR was performed a second time for about 7 to 12 cycles using a sample-barcoded 5' primer and a J-beta primer mix. Via MiXCR, TCRdb re-called the 5' RACE reads, giving one row per CDR3 protein. The top ten hold roughly a fifth of the sample, which has some 700,000 distinct CDR3 sequences, roughly 20% seen once. This clonotype has more than one count but fewer than ten. The CDR3 has 14 residues. Germline loops: CDR1 SGHRS, CDR2 YFSETQ. Trimming removed 5 bases from V and 8 bases from J; junction bases left unmatched: 9.

The receptor was derived from a man aged 65 to 85 in good health. Sequencing used blood. The chain carries TRBV5-1 and TRBJ2-1; 8 bases are a match to TRBD1. The CDR3 sequence is CASRPGRGRDEQFF. In DNA form, the CDR3 reads TGCGCCAGCAGACCGGGCAGGGGGCGAGATGAGCAGTTCTTC.